The next 4 T cell receptor beta chains were all read from a single sample in a study of technical replicates of blood from several donors. TCRdb's copy holds only in-frame clones and misses some; the assay was immunoSEQ multiplex PCR. The sample consists of about 75,000 clones, roughly nine tenths of them appearing once. The sequenced sample was T cells isolated from PBMCs. These receptor sequences come from a human donor in good health. Some clones in this sample may be carry-over from other donors' samples.

The V and J genes are TRBV27 and TRBJ2-3, with 8 bases lining up with TRBD2. CDR3 size: 16 residues. Germline CDR1 and CDR2: MNHEY and SMNVEV (reference sequence). The trim removed 6 bases at V and 5 bases at J, leaving 13 bases unmatched. The CDR3 spells CASSTTLAAGGDTQYF. CDR3 DNA sequence: TGTGCCAGCAGCACCACACTAGCGGCGGGTGGAGATACGCAGTATTTT.

This chain uses TRBV4-1 with TRBJ2-1; 9 bases are a match to TRBD2. Trimming cost V 2 bases and J 6 bases; bases outside gene matches: 5. Germline V CDR1 and CDR2: MGHRA, YSYEKL. This CDR3 comprises 15 residues. The CDR3 is CASSQTGLASNEQFF. CDR3 in DNA: TGCGCCAGCAGCCAAACGGGACTAGCAAGCAATGAGCAGTTCTTC.

This chain connects TRBV6-1 to TRBJ2-7, with 7 bases fitting TRBD1. The J segment lost 7 bases and the V segment lost 6 bases, leaving 3 bases of the junction unmatched. From germline, CDR1 is MNHNS and CDR2 SASEGT. The CDR3 runs to 11 residues. DNA of the CDR3: TGTGCCAGCAGGACAGGGAATGAGCAGTACTTC. Protein: CASRTGNEQYF.

The rearrangement links TRBV5-6 to TRBJ2-1; no clear D. Germline V CDR1 and CDR2: SGHDT, YYEEEE. This CDR3 has 13 residues. Trimming cost V 0 bases and J 4 bases, with 5 bases left between them. CDR3 DNA: TGTGCCAGCAGCTTGGACCTATACAATGAGCAGTTCTTC. This gives the protein CASSLDLYNEQFF.